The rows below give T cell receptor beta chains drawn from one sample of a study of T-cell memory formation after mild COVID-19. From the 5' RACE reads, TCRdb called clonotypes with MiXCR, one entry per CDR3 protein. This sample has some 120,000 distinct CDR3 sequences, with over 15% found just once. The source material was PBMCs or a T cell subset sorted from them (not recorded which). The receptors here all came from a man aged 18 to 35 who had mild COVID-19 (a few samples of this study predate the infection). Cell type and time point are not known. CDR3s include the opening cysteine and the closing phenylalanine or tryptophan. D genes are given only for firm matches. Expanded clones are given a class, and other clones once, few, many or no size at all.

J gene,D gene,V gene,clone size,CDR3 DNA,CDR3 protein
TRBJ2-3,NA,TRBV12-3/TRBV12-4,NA,TGTGCCAGCAGTTTAGGACGGACCACAGATACGCAGTATTTT,CASSLGRTTDTQYF
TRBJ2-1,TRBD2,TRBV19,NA,TGTGCCAGTAGTGCAAGACTAGCGGGGGGGAGCTCCTACAATGAGCAGTTCTTC,CASSARLAGGSSYNEQFF
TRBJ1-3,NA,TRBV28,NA,TGTGCCAGCAGTTTCTTTCCCGGGAGGGGTAACACCATATATTTT,CASSFFPGRGNTIYF
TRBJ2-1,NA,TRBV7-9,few,TGTGCCAGCAAGGACATATACAATGAGCAGTTCTTC,CASKDIYNEQFF
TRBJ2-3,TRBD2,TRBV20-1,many,TGCAGTGCTAGGCGGGGGGGAGATACGCAGTATTTT,CSARRGGDTQYF
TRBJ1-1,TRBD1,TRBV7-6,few,TGTGCCAGCAGAACGACAGGGGACACTGAAGCTTTCTTT,CASRTTGDTEAFF
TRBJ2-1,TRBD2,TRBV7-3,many,TGTGCCAGCAGCAAACTAGCGGGCGAGCAGTTCTTC,CASSKLAGEQFF
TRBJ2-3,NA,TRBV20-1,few,TGCAGTGCAACCGACAGAGTGGGCACAGATACGCAGTATTTT,CSATDRVGTDTQYF
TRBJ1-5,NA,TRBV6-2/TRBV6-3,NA,TGTGCCAGCAGTTACCTGGGACTAAATCAGCCCCAGCATTTT,CASSYLGLNQPQHF
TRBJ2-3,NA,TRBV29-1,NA,TGCAGCGTTGAGTCGGAGGGGAGGATACTTTTTACGCAGTATTTT,CSVESEGRILFTQYF
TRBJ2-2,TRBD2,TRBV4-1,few,TGCGCCAGCAGCTTACTAGCGGGGGGGTTGAACACCGGGGAGCTGTTTTTT,CASSLLAGGLNTGELFF
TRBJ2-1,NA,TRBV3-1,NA,TGTGCCAGCAGCCAATCCGGCGTCGAGCAGTTCTTC,CASSQSGVEQFF
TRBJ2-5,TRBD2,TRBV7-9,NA,TGTGCCAGCAGCTTATTTCGGGGGGTGATCCAAGAGACCCAGTACTTC,CASSLFRGVIQETQYF
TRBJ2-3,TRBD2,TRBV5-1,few,TGCGCCAGCAGCTTAGCGGGGGGGCCTTCGGATACGCAGTATTTT,CASSLAGGPSDTQYF
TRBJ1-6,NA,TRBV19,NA,TGTGCCAGTAGTATAGTTGGGGGGCGCCGGGATTCACCCCTCCACTTT,CASSIVGGRRDSPLHF
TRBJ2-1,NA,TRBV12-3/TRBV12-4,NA,TGTGCCAGCAGTTTAAGGGTAAACAATGAGCAGTTCTTC,CASSLRVNNEQFF
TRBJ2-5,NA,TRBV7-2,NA,TGTGCCAGCGGGTTGCAAGAGACCCAGTACTTC,CASGLQETQYF
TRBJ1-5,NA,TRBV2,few,TGTGCCAGCAGTGCGACAGATCAGCCCCAGCATTTT,CASSATDQPQHF
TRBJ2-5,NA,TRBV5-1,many,TGCGCCAGCAGCTTATGGGGGCCCGGAGAGACCCAGTACTTC,CASSLWGPGETQYF
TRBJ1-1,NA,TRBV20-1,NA,TGCAGTGCTCCCGGCGGGGGCCACGGTATGAGCACTGAAGCTTTCTTT,CSAPGGGHGMSTEAFF
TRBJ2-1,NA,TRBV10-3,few,TGTGCCATCAGTGAGTCGAAATCGGGGGAAGGGGCCAATGAGCAGTTCTTC,CAISESKSGEGANEQFF
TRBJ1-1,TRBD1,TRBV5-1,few,TGCGCCAGCAGCCCCAGACAGGGTTTGAACACTGAAGCTTTCTTT,CASSPRQGLNTEAFF
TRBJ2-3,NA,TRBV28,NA,TGTGCCAGCAGTTTGAGGGCGATCACAGATACGCAGTATTTT,CASSLRAITDTQYF
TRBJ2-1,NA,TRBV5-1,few,TGCGCCAGCAGCCTTGTGGCGCCGGGCCTCACCATTGTGAATGAGCAGTTCTTC,CASSLVAPGLTIVNEQFF
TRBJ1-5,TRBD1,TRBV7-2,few,TGTGCCAGCAGCTGGACAGGGGATCAGCCCCAGCATTTT,CASSWTGDQPQHF
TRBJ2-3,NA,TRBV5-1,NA,TGCGCCAGCGGAAGCGGAGAGGGCCGGGATACGCAGTATTTT,CASGSGEGRDTQYF
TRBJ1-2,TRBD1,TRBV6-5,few,TGTGCCAGCAGTTACCGGAGGACAGGCGGTGGCTACACCTTC,CASSYRRTGGGYTF
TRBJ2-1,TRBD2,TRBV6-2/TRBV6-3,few,TGTGCCAGCACAGCGGGGGGGAGCTCCTACAATGAGCAGTTCTTC,CASTAGGSSYNEQFF
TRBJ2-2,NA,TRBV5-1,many,TGCGCCAGCAGCCCCCCGACCTACACGGGGGAGCTGTTTTTT,CASSPPTYTGELFF
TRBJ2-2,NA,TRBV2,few,TGTGCCAGCAGTGTTTCGCTAGCTGGAACCGGGGAGCTGTTTTTT,CASSVSLAGTGELFF
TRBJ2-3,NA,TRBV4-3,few,TGCGCCAGCAGCCAATCTCCCGGGGGCGGCACAGATACGCAGTATTTT,CASSQSPGGGTDTQYF
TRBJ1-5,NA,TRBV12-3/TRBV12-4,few,TGTGCCAGCATCCTACTGGTTAAGCCCCAGCATTTT,CASILLVKPQHF
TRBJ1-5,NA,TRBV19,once,TGTGCCAGTAGTATAGAGAATGACGTTAGCAATCAGCCCCAGCATTTT,CASSIENDVSNQPQHF
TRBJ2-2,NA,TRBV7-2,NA,TGTGCCAGCAGCCCACGCCGGCCCCCGGGCACCGGGGAGCTGTTTTTT,CASSPRRPPGTGELFF
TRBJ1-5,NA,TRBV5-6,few,TGTGCCAGCAGCTCCCGGGACTGGGTCAATCAGCCCCAGCATTTT,CASSSRDWVNQPQHF
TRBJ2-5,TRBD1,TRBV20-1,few,TGCAGTGCTCCCAGGGACAGGGAAGAGACCCAGTACTTC,CSAPRDREETQYF
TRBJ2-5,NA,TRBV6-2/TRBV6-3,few,TGTGCCACCTCCCAGGGATTACAAGAGACCCAGTACTTC,CATSQGLQETQYF
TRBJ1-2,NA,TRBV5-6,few,TGTGCCAGCAGTCCCTTAGCGGTTGGAGGGGTCTACACCTTC,CASSPLAVGGVYTF
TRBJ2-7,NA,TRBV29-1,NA,TGCAGCGTTGTCATGTTATTTACCTACGAGCAGTACTTC,CSVVMLFTYEQYF
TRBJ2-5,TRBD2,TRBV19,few,TGTGCCAGTAGAACTCGACTAGCGGGGATTGAGACCCAGTACTTC,CASRTRLAGIETQYF
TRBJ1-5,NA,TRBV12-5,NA,TGTGCTAGTGGTTTGGAATCCAATCAGCCCCAGCATTTT,CASGLESNQPQHF
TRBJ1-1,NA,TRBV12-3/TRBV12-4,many,TGTGCCAGCAGTTTCCCGGGGAGCAACACTGAAGCTTTCTTT,CASSFPGSNTEAFF
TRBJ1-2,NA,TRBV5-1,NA,TGCGCCAGCAGCCCAGAGAGCTATGGCTACACCTTC,CASSPESYGYTF
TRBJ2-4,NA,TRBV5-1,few,TGCGCCAGCAGCTTGGGCGACAGGGAGGAAAACATTCAGTACTTC,CASSLGDREENIQYF
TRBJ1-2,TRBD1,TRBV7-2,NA,TGTGCCAGCAGCTTCGGGACAGGGTTTGGCTACACCTTC,CASSFGTGFGYTF
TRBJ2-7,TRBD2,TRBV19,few,TGTGCCAGTAGAGGACTAGCGGGATCCTACGAGCAGTACTTC,CASRGLAGSYEQYF
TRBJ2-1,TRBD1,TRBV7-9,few,TGTGCCAGCAGCCCGCAGGGACAGGGGCAGTTCTTC,CASSPQGQGQFF
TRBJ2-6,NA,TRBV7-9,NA,TGTGCCAGCAGCTTAGGAGTCCGGACGAGTAAAGTCTCTGGGGCCAACGTCCTGACTTTC,CASSLGVRTSKVSGANVLTF
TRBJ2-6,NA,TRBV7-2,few,TGTGCCAGCAGCTTATGGCTCTCTGGGGCCAACGTCCTGACTTTC,CASSLWLSGANVLTF
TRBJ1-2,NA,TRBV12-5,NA,TGTGCTAGTGGCCCGGACCCGACCGCGACAAACTATGGCTACACCTTC,CASGPDPTATNYGYTF
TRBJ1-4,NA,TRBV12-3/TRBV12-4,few,TGTGCCAGCAGAGGAGGTCATGAAAAACTGTTTTTT,CASRGGHEKLFF
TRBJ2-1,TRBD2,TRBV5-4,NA,TGTGCCAGTAGCGGGGGGTACAATGAGCAGTTCTTC,CASSGGYNEQFF